The clone carrying this TCR beta chain was recorded a few times. Its antigen is unidentified. The data originate from a study of CD8+ T cells in alopecia areata. Sequencing templates came from extracted RNA that was reverse transcribed into cDNA. Sequencing was performed with immunoSEQ multiplex PCR; in TCRdb, only in-frame clones are kept and a portion is missing. The table lists some 130,000 clones, approximately 49% of them singletons. Lesional scalp tissue (obtained by punch biopsy) and peripheral blood were collected from alopecia areata patients. Sorted populations comprised CD4+ and CD8+ T cells obtained from PBMCs. Germline V CDR1 and CDR2: MNHEY, SMNVEV (reference sequence). J was trimmed by 7 bases and V by 4 bases; bases with no gene match: 8. The CDR3 spans 15 residues. General study findings and limits: An increase in clonality over normal scalp was evident in lesional scalp, especially alopecia totalis/universalis. Relative to mice, TCR sharing across patients was less clear, a difference possibly HLA-related.

This receptor was identified in a human donor with alopecia areata. The sample in question was CD8+ T cells sorted from blood, obtained at week 0. V gene TRBV27 combines with J gene TRBJ2-2; 8 bases line up with TRBD1. The DNA of the CDR3 is TGTGCCAGCAGTTGGGGACAGGCGGTCGGCGGGGAGCTGTTTTTT. Protein product: CASSWGQAVGGELFF.